The entry below gives a single T cell receptor (beta chain) sequence along with its context. Its antigen is unidentified. Every patient experienced relapse after autologous stem cell transplantation, and brentuximab vedotin exposure varied. The CDR3 loop spans 13 amino acids. V shed 2 bases and J 5 bases; nucleotides not matched to a gene: 3. CDR1 is SGHRS, CDR2 YFSETQ, per germline. The data were produced by immunoSEQ multiplex PCR, yet TCRdb's version contains in-frame clones alone and is incomplete. The sample consists of more than 10,000 clones, approximately 85% of them appearing once. The sample originates from a study of PD-1 blockade in classical Hodgkin lymphoma. Study-level background: Nivolumab 3 mg/kg was given intravenously every 2 weeks. Study-wide results and caveats: TCR diversity in CD4+, not CD8+, cells rose significantly by C4D1. Patients who responded completely had about the same baseline diversity as newly diagnosed patients. Newly diagnosed patients reportedly had lower baseline TCR diversity than healthy donors.

Material: peripheral blood mononuclear cells (PBMCs), obtained at baseline. This sequence originates from a human donor with classical Hodgkin lymphoma. The chain is built from TRBV5-1 and TRBJ2-5; 7 nucleotides align to TRBD1. This CDR3 reads CASSFTGEETQYF. In DNA, the CDR3 is TGCGCCAGCAGCTTTACAGGGGAGGAGACCCAGTACTTC.